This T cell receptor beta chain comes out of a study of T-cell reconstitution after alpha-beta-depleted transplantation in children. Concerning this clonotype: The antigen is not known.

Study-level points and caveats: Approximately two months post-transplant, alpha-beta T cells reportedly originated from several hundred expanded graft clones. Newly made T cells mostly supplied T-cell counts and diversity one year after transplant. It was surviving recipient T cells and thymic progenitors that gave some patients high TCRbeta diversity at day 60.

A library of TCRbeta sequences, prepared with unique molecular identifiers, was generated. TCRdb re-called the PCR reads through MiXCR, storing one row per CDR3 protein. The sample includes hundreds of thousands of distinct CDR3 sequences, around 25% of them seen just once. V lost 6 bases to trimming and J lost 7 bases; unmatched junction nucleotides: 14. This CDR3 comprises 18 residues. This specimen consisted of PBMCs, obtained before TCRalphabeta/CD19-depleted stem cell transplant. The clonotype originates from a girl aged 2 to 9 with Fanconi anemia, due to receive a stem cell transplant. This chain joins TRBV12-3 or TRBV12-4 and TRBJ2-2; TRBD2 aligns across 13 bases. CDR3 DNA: TGTGCCAGCAGACTAGCGGGGGGGCGCGAGGGCGGAATCGGGGAGCTGTTTTTT. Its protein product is CASRLAGGREGGIGELFF.